A selection of T cell receptor beta chains follows, all from one sample in a study of OX40 agonist ivuxolimab in advanced cancers. Libraries were prepared by immunoSEQ multiplex PCR; TCRdb keeps only in-frame clonotypes and omits some of them. The table has 55,000 to 75,000 clones, roughly nine tenths seen once. The sequencing used CD4+ or CD8+ T cells sorted from blood, collected in a trial of the OX40 agonist ivuxolimab. These receptors came from an adult with an advanced solid tumor such as melanoma, head and neck, liver or kidney cancer. Both conserved end residues are trimmed from each CDR3. Fields, in order: CDR3 protein, V gene, clone size, D gene, J gene. D genes are given only for firm matches. Clone size is given for some rows only: seen once, a few or many times, or a class if the clone is expanded.

CDR3aa: ASRFGSDNEKLF; v_gene: TRBV7-9; abundance: -; d_gene: -; j_gene: TRBJ1-4
CDR3aa: AISPRGSDHEQY; v_gene: TRBV10-3; abundance: once; d_gene: -; j_gene: TRBJ2-7
CDR3aa: ASLQDRVNTEAF; v_gene: TRBV18; abundance: -; d_gene: TRBD1; j_gene: TRBJ1-1
CDR3aa: ASSSLPTPWETQY; v_gene: TRBV5-6; abundance: -; d_gene: -; j_gene: TRBJ2-5
CDR3aa: ASSPRQGFTDTQY; v_gene: TRBV18; abundance: -; d_gene: TRBD1; j_gene: TRBJ2-3
CDR3aa: ASSLALTWGIYEQY; v_gene: TRBV28; abundance: -; d_gene: -; j_gene: TRBJ2-7
CDR3aa: ASSFQDMNTEAF; v_gene: TRBV7-9; abundance: -; d_gene: -; j_gene: TRBJ1-1
CDR3aa: ASSLPVRRYGYT; v_gene: TRBV28; abundance: -; d_gene: -; j_gene: TRBJ1-2
CDR3aa: ASSLEWGAGTDTQY; v_gene: TRBV5-8; abundance: -; d_gene: -; j_gene: TRBJ2-3
CDR3aa: ASSLERGRGDSPLH; v_gene: TRBV7-8; abundance: -; d_gene: -; j_gene: TRBJ1-6
CDR3aa: SVIWRGGINQPQH; v_gene: TRBV29-1; abundance: -; d_gene: -; j_gene: TRBJ1-5
CDR3aa: ASSNPGRGAYEQY; v_gene: TRBV19; abundance: -; d_gene: -; j_gene: TRBJ2-7
CDR3aa: ASSPYRDNYGYT; v_gene: TRBV28; abundance: -; d_gene: -; j_gene: TRBJ1-2
CDR3aa: ASRLSGRDEQF; v_gene: TRBV7-2; abundance: -; d_gene: -; j_gene: TRBJ2-1
CDR3aa: ASSYGGGTNQPQH; v_gene: TRBV6-5; abundance: once; d_gene: -; j_gene: TRBJ1-5
CDR3aa: AGSLARDRGSHEQF; v_gene: TRBV5-6; abundance: -; d_gene: TRBD1; j_gene: TRBJ2-1
CDR3aa: ASSYAVETSPYGYT; v_gene: TRBV6-5; abundance: -; d_gene: -; j_gene: TRBJ1-2
CDR3aa: ASSFGGLRYEQY; v_gene: TRBV7-9; abundance: -; d_gene: -; j_gene: TRBJ2-7
CDR3aa: ASRPWTGGWAKNIQY; v_gene: TRBV19; abundance: -; d_gene: TRBD1; j_gene: TRBJ2-4
CDR3aa: ASSESGVGNTIY; v_gene: TRBV10-1; abundance: -; d_gene: -; j_gene: TRBJ1-3
CDR3aa: ASSPPGAYTEAF; v_gene: TRBV28; abundance: once; d_gene: -; j_gene: TRBJ1-1
CDR3aa: ASRSRAGRANTEAF; v_gene: TRBV28; abundance: -; d_gene: -; j_gene: TRBJ1-1
CDR3aa: ASSRAGEETQY; v_gene: TRBV14; abundance: -; d_gene: TRBD2; j_gene: TRBJ2-5
CDR3aa: ASSWASLSGANVLT; v_gene: TRBV6-5; abundance: -; d_gene: -; j_gene: TRBJ2-6
CDR3aa: ASSFTLGADKNTEAF; v_gene: TRBV28; abundance: -; d_gene: -; j_gene: TRBJ1-1
CDR3aa: ASSSLAGTDTEAF; v_gene: TRBV6-6; abundance: -; d_gene: -; j_gene: TRBJ1-1
CDR3aa: ASSRGLVTGELF; v_gene: TRBV5-8; abundance: -; d_gene: -; j_gene: TRBJ2-2